The 22 T cell receptor beta chains below all came from one sample that was sequenced in a study of CD8+ T cells in alopecia areata. Described treatment: oral pan-JAK inhibitor, 5-10 mg twice daily. In each case, RNA was isolated and then reverse transcribed into cDNA as the sequencing template. The method was immunoSEQ multiplex PCR; TCRdb's version includes in-frame clones alone and lacks a portion of them. The sample holds some 100,000 clones, 55% to 70% seen once. The sample here was CD8+ T cells sorted from blood, taken at approximately week 55, from a patient treated with tofacitinib. The source is a human donor with alopecia areata.

CDR3 amino acids: CASSLGASGQNYGYTF. In DNA, the CDR3 is TGCGCCAGCAGCTTGGGAGCGTCGGGACAGAACTATGGCTACACCTTC. This chain connects TRBV5-1 to TRBJ1-2, with TRBD1 matching over 7 bases. V lost 0 bases and J lost 2; bases outside the gene matches: 7. The CDR3 contains 16 residues. Germline lookup yields CDR1 SGHRS and CDR2 YFSETQ.

This sequence joins TRBV27 and TRBJ2-7; 8 nucleotides align to TRBD1. This CDR3 has 14 residues. The trim removed 0 bases at V and 3 bases at J, leaving 1 base unmatched. Germline V gene data show CDR1 as MNHEY and CDR2 as SMNVEV (reference sequence). CDR3 protein: CASSLSGTGYEQYF. CDR3 nucleotide sequence: TGTGCCAGCAGTTTATCGGGGACAGGCTACGAGCAGTACTTC.

This clone came up a few times. This rearrangement joins TRBV5-6 to TRBJ1-1; D is perhaps TRBD1 (6 bases). V shed 1 base and J shed 1 base, with 17 bases lying between them. This CDR3 contains 17 residues. CDR1 SGHDT and CDR2 YYEEEE come from the germline V gene. CDR3 residues: CASSLFVFGQQNTEAFF. The CDR3 DNA reads as TGTGCCAGCAGCTTGTTTGTTTTTGGACAGCAGAACACTGAAGCTTTCTTT.

This clone turned up a few times. The chain combines TRBV29-1 with TRBJ1-2; possibly TRBD1 for D (5 bases). This CDR3 comprises 12 residues. With 6 bases removed from V and 7 bases from J, the gap between germline ends came to 15 bases. CDR1 is SQVTM, CDR2 ANQGSEA, per germline. The DNA of the CDR3 is TGCAGCGTCGCCGGGGGGTCCTTTGGCTACACCTTC. As protein: CSVAGGSFGYTF.

This clone was picked up a small number of times. This chain joins TRBV7-9 and TRBJ1-1; D possibly corresponds to TRBD1 (5 bases). The CDR3 is 15 amino acids. CDR1 and CDR2 from the germline V gene are SEHNR and FQNEAQ (reference sequence). Trimming left V 0 bases short and J 1 base short, with 9 bases between. This chain's CDR3 is CASSLAGTGNTEAFF. The DNA of the CDR3 is TGTGCCAGCAGCTTAGCCGGGACGGGGAACACTGAAGCTTTCTTT.

The chain carries TRBV6-6 and TRBJ2-2; D not certain. The CDR3 has 11 residues. Trimming shortened V by 6 bases and J by 6 bases, and 5 bases separated the two germline ends. Germline CDR1 MNHNY, CDR2 SVGAGI (reference sequence). This chain's CDR3 is CASSNSGELFF. The DNA of the CDR3 is TGTGCCAGCAGCAATTCCGGGGAGCTGTTTTTT.

This clone is medium-sized within its sample. The chain has TRBV6-6 and TRBJ1-2; the D is unclear. This CDR3 contains 10 residues. Germline V gives CDR1 MNHNY, CDR2 SVGAGI (reference sequence). V shed 2 bases and J shed 7 bases, with 2 bases lying between them. The CDR3 bases are TGTGCCAGCAGTTACGGTGGCTACACCTTC. Translation: CASSYGGYTF.

The gene calls are TRBV16 and TRBJ1-2; D gene uncertain. This CDR3 is 14 amino acids long. The V gene lost 7 bases and the J gene lost 0 bases, with 12 bases spanning the gap. Germline loops: CDR1 KGHSY, CDR2 FQNENV. The CDR3 coding sequence is TGTGCCAGCACCCTGGTTGGTCCTAACTATGGCTACACCTTC. The encoded protein is CASTLVGPNYGYTF.

The chain combines TRBV27 with TRBJ2-7; D is perhaps TRBD2 (5 bases). CDR3 size: 14 residues. Between the trimmed V and J ends, which lost 5 bases and 2 bases, there was a span of 13 bases. Germline values: CDR1 MNHEY, CDR2 SMNVEV (reference sequence). In DNA, the CDR3 is TGTGCCAGCAGTCTTCAAACCGGGGCCTACGAGCAGTACTTC. Protein: CASSLQTGAYEQYF.

The rearrangement joins TRBV4-2 to TRBJ2-7; 9 nucleotides line up with TRBD2. The V gene end was trimmed by 1 base and the J gene end by 2 bases; junction bases not matched to a gene: 3. The CDR3 extends over 15 amino acids. Germline V gene sequence: CDR1 LGHNA, CDR2 YNFKEQ. CDR3 sequence: CASSQVRGGAYEQYF. The CDR3 nucleotides read TGTGCCAGCAGCCAAGTTCGCGGGGGGGCCTACGAGCAGTACTTC.

Of note for this clone: The sample carries other DNA sequences with the same CDR3. The V call is TRBV2, the J call TRBJ2-7, with 7 bases fitting TRBD2. V lost 2 bases to trimming and J lost 4 bases; unmatched junction nucleotides: 5. This CDR3 contains 14 residues. Germline V CDR1 and CDR2: SNHLY, FYNNEI. CDR3 DNA: TGTGCCAGCAGTGAACTAGCGGAAACTTACGAGCAGTACTTC. It is translated as CASSELAETYEQYF.

This clone has a handful of counts. This rearrangement joins TRBV7-8 to TRBJ1-5, with unresolved D. V shed 1 base and J shed 3 bases, with 7 bases lying between them. Germline CDR1 and CDR2: SGHVS and FQNEAQ. The CDR3 spans 14 residues. CDR3 nucleotides: TGTGCCAGCAGCTTAGGGCAGTTCAATCAGCCCCAGCATTTT. Amino acids: CASSLGQFNQPQHF.

The rearrangement joins TRBV19 to TRBJ1-6; D is perhaps TRBD1 (5 bases). The CDR3 extends over 15 amino acids. CDR1 is LNHDA and CDR2 is SQIVND in the germline V gene (reference sequence). Trimming took off 3 bases at V and 8 bases at J, with 14 bases between the two ends. DNA of the CDR3: TGTGCCAGTAGTATGACCGGGACGTCCGATTCACCCCTCCACTTT. Translated: CASSMTGTSDSPLHF.

This chain links TRBV5-6 with TRBJ2-2; D ambiguous. V shed 1 base and J shed 6 bases, with 7 bases lying between them. This CDR3 has 13 residues. From germline, CDR1 is SGHDT and CDR2 YYEEEE. The CDR3 DNA reads TGTGCCAGCAGCTTGATTTCCTCCGGGGAGCTGTTTTTT. Encoded protein: CASSLISSGELFF.

This rearrangement joins TRBV27 to TRBJ2-7, with D possibly being TRBD2 (6 bases). The ends were cut back, 2 bases at V and 3 bases at J, with 11 bases in the middle. Per germline, CDR1 MNHEY and CDR2 SMNVEV (reference sequence). This CDR3 spans 14 amino acids. The CDR3 DNA reads as TGTGCCAGCAGTTTACGGGGGTATTACTACGAGCAGTACTTC. This codes for CASSLRGYYYEQYF.

This chain connects TRBV13 to TRBJ2-1; TRBD2 matches 11 bases. With 3 bases clipped from V and 9 bases from J, the junction kept 7 bases outside the gene matches. The CDR3 is 15 residues long. The germline V gene has CDR1 PRHDT and CDR2 FYEKMQ (reference sequence). The CDR3 DNA sequence: TGTGCCAGCAGCTTTCTAGCGGGGGGAGTTGGTGAGCAGTTCTTC. Translation gives CASSFLAGGVGEQFF.

The V and J genes are TRBV5-6 and TRBJ2-3, with D possibly called TRBD1 or TRBD2 (5 bases each). With 3 bases removed from V and 2 bases from J, the gap between germline ends came to 10 bases. Germline-derived CDR1 and CDR2 are SGHDT and YYEEEE. The CDR3 totals 14 residues. The CDR3 coding sequence is TGTGCCAGCAGCTCAGGGACCTTCACAGATACGCAGTATTTT. It codes for CASSSGTFTDTQYF.

This chain uses TRBV9 with TRBJ2-1, with a weak D call TRBD1 (6 bases). The length of the CDR3 is 15 residues. The germline CDR1 and CDR2 sequences are SGDLS and YYNGEE. V lost 6 bases and J lost 4, with 17 bases in between. CDR3 bases: TGTGCCAGCAACAAAGGTTGGGGGCCTTACAATGAGCAGTTCTTC. Residues: CASNKGWGPYNEQFF.

This sequence joins TRBV5-1 and TRBJ2-5; D is undetermined. Germline CDR1 and CDR2: SGHRS and YFSETQ. V lost 1 base to trimming and J lost 3 bases, with 4 bases between them. This CDR3 contains 12 residues. Here the CDR3 reads CASSLTEETQYF. CDR3 coding DNA: TGCGCCAGCAGCTTGACTGAAGAGACCCAGTACTTC.

In DNA form, the CDR3 reads TGTGCCAGCAGTTATCAGGTGCCCCAGGATGATGAGCAGTTCTTC. This translates into CASSYQVPQDDEQFF. The V gene is TRBV6-5, the J gene TRBJ2-1; no clear D. This CDR3 contains 15 residues. Germline V lookup: CDR1 MNHEY, CDR2 SVGAGI. Trimming cost V 3 bases and J 8 bases, with 17 bases left between them.

V usage is TRBV15 and J usage is TRBJ2-5; no firm D call. Germline lookup yields CDR1 LNHNV and CDR2 YYDKDF (reference sequence). V was shortened by 0 bases and J by 4 bases, with 15 bases between the two germline ends. The CDR3 is made up of 16 amino acids. CDR3 in DNA: TGTGCCACCAGCAGAGATCTTTCGAGGCCGGGAGAGACCCAGTACTTC. Translating gives CATSRDLSRPGETQYF.

The chain joins TRBV9 to TRBJ1-2; no reliable D call. CDR1 and CDR2 from the germline V gene are SGDLS and YYNGEE. This CDR3 has 12 residues. The V end was cut by 0 bases, the J end by 6 bases, with 6 bases between. The CDR3 DNA reads as TGTGCCAGCAGCGTAGACGGGCATGGCTACACCTTC. Its translation: CASSVDGHGYTF. Based on the CDR3 plus reference TRBV9 and TRBJ1-2, the full variable domain is DSGVTQTPKHLITATGQRVTLRCSPRSGDLSVYWYQQSLDQGLQFLIQYYNGEERAKGNILERFSAQQFPDLHSELNLSSLELGDSALYFCASSVDGHGYTFGSGTRLTVV.